Below are 14 T cell receptor beta chains sequenced from a single sample in a study of CD8 T cells in Susac syndrome. Random hexamers primed reverse transcription of about 0.5 to 1 ug RNA. TCRdb re-called the immunoSEQ multiplex PCR reads with MiXCR, one entry per CDR3 protein. The sample has over 100,000 distinct CDR3 sequences, less than 97% seen once; the top ten hold 0.096%. Sample: CD4+ T cells from PBMCs. The receptors were gathered from a human donor in good health.

This clonotype has only one observation. Written as DNA, the CDR3 is TGTGCCAGCAGCCCCCGGACAGGGGGCCTCGAGCAGTACTTC. Translated, it gives CASSPRTGGLEQYF. The genes are TRBV12-3 or TRBV12-4 and TRBJ2-7; TRBD1 matches at 11 bases. After removal of 6 bases from V and 6 bases from J, the junction contained 7 bases not matched to a gene. The CDR3 consists of 14 residues.

V is TRBV2 and J is TRBJ2-2, with TRBD2 matching 10 bases. Germline V gene sequence: CDR1 SNHLY, CDR2 FYNNEI. The J segment lost 6 bases and the V segment lost 6 bases, leaving 22 bases of the junction unmatched. The CDR3 sequence is 20 residues long. The CDR3 loop reads CASRARSPGVAGGRAGELFF. CDR3 DNA: TGTGCCAGCAGAGCGAGGAGTCCCGGAGTAGCGGGAGGTCGTGCCGGGGAGCTGTTTTTT.

The chain employs TRBV10-3 and TRBJ1-1; the D gene is possibly TRBD1 (5 bases). V shed 3 bases and J shed 10 bases, with 12 bases lying between them. CDR3 length equals 12 residues. Germline V gives CDR1 ENHRY, CDR2 SYGVKD. This CDR3 is CAISDGPGGAFF. CDR3 in DNA: TGTGCCATCAGTGACGGGCCTGGGGGAGCTTTCTTT.

The chain links TRBV29-1 to TRBJ1-5; 7 bases align to TRBD1. CDR1 and CDR2 from the germline V gene are SQVTM and ANQGSEA. With V trimmed by 5 bases and J by 4 bases, 8 bases remained unmatched. This CDR3 is built from 14 residues. CDR3 sequence (DNA): TGCAGCGTTTCCGACCGGGACAGAAATCAGCCCCAGCATTTT. Translation: CSVSDRDRNQPQHF.

The chain recombines TRBV27 with TRBJ2-6; 7 bases are a match to TRBD1. Germline V gene sequence: CDR1 MNHEY, CDR2 SMNVEV (reference sequence). The CDR3 spans 15 residues. Trimming cost V 5 bases and J 4 bases; bases outside gene matches: 5. CDR3 nucleotide sequence: TGTGCCAGCAGTCCCGGGACAGCGGGGGCCAACGTCCTGACTTTC. Protein product: CASSPGTAGANVLTF.

In DNA, the CDR3 is TGCGCCAGCAGCCGGACTTTACCCTCCTACGAGCAGTACTTC. It codes for CASSRTLPSYEQYF. The chain recombines TRBV4-1 with TRBJ2-7, with D possibly matching TRBD2 (5 bases). Trimming left V 4 bases short and J 0 bases short, with 10 bases between. This CDR3 comprises 14 residues. Germline V gene lookup returns CDR1 MGHRA and CDR2 YSYEKL.

CDR3 region: CASQLDRGTGELFF. The DNA for the CDR3 is TGTGCCAGTCAGTTGGATAGGGGCACCGGGGAGCTGTTTTTT. The rearrangement links TRBV5-4 to TRBJ2-2; D is perhaps TRBD1 (5 bases). CDR1 is SGHNT and CDR2 is YYREEE in the germline V gene (reference sequence). The CDR3 length is 14 residues. V was cut by 8 bases and J by 4 bases, with 15 bases left in between.

The CDR3 coding sequence is TGCAGTGCTAGAGATTCGGTGACCCTCTCCTACGAGCAGTACTTC. Its translation: CSARDSVTLSYEQYF. This chain joins TRBV20-1 and TRBJ2-7, with no clear D. V was trimmed by 0 bases and J by 0 bases, leaving 12 bases between them. CDR3 length: 15 residues. Per the germline V gene, CDR1 is DFQATT and CDR2 is SNEGSKA (reference sequence).

The chain uses TRBV29-1 and TRBJ1-1; a possible D gene is TRBD1 (6 bases). Germline CDR1 is SQVTM and CDR2 is ANQGSEA. The CDR3 loop spans 14 amino acids. V lost 0 bases and J lost 1, with 9 bases in between. The CDR3 spells CSVEDPGANTEAFF. The CDR3 region has the DNA TGCAGCGTTGAAGATCCAGGGGCGAACACTGAAGCTTTCTTT.

This clonotype has only one observation. The chain carries TRBV19 and TRBJ1-1; no reliable D call. This CDR3 has 14 residues. V lost 5 bases to trimming and J lost 5 bases, with 15 bases between them. CDR1 is LNHDA, CDR2 SQIVND, per germline (reference sequence). CDR3 in amino acids: CASSSWRAATEAFF. The DNA for the CDR3 is TGTGCCAGTAGTTCTTGGAGGGCGGCTACTGAAGCTTTCTTT. Full variable domain (outside the CDR3, taken from reference TRBV19 and TRBJ1-1): DGGITQSPKYLFRKEGQNVTLSCEQNLNHDAMYWYRQDPGQGLRLIYYSQIVNDFQKGDIAEGYSVSREKKESFPLTVTSAQKNPTAFYLCASSSWRAATEAFFGQGTRLTVV.

V and J are TRBV12-3 or TRBV12-4 and TRBJ2-3; no reliable D call. The CDR3 consists of 12 residues. V was shortened by 3 bases and J by 2 bases, with 3 bases between the two germline ends. In nucleotides, the CDR3 is TGTGCCAGCAGTTTCAACACAGATACGCAGTATTTT. This sequence encodes CASSFNTDTQYF.

The chain employs TRBV10-3 and TRBJ2-7; 8 nucleotides agree with TRBD2. Looked up from germline, CDR1 is ENHRY and CDR2 is SYGVKD. The CDR3 length is 14 residues. V dropped 8 bases and J dropped 6; count of bases not matched to a gene: 12. As DNA, the CDR3 is TGTGCCATCCGTATCGAAGCGGGAGTTCGCGAGCAGTACTTC. It encodes CAIRIEAGVREQYF.

The rearrangement links TRBV5-6 to TRBJ1-1; D is uncertain. The CDR3 spans 12 residues. V shed 2 bases and J shed 5 bases, with 7 bases lying between them. Germline assignment: CDR1 SGHDT and CDR2 YYEEEE. CDR3 sequence reads: CASSFGRTEAFF. CDR3 bases: TGTGCCAGCAGCTTTGGGCGGACTGAAGCTTTCTTT.

J is TRBJ2-7 and V is TRBV3-1; 7 bases line up with TRBD1. The germline CDR1 and CDR2 sequences are LGHDT and YNNKEL (reference sequence). V was clipped by 1 base and J by 3 bases; unmatched bases: 3. The CDR3 has 14 residues. The CDR3 spells CASSQAAGGYEQYF. The CDR3 DNA follows: TGTGCCAGCAGCCAAGCAGCAGGGGGCTACGAGCAGTACTTC.